One and the same sample provided the 2 T cell receptor beta chains below, sequenced in a study of cytomegalovirus exposure and HLA in healthy donors. Vbeta (60) and Jbeta (13) primers were used in the PCR. The method was immunoSEQ multiplex PCR; TCRdb's version includes in-frame clones alone and lacks a portion of them. Among around 150,000 clones, more than 60% were seen once, and the ten largest hold approximately 1.7%. Source material: PBMCs. The receptors here all came from a male donor in good health and CMV-seronegative.

The rearrangement joins TRBV6-6 to TRBJ2-7; no definite D call. CDR3 length equals 12 residues. The germline CDR1 and CDR2 sequences are MNHNY and SVGAGI (reference sequence). Trimming removed 4 bases from V and 6 bases from J, with 10 bases in between. CDR3 loop: CASSCAAFEQYF. The DNA of the CDR3 is TGTGCCAGCAGTTGCGCGGCTTTCGAGCAGTACTTC.

This clone was observed at least ten times. The V and J genes are TRBV6-1 and TRBJ1-5, with D uncertain. Germline V lookup: CDR1 MNHNS, CDR2 SASEGT. V shed 0 bases and J shed 7 bases, with 7 bases lying between them. CDR3 size: 13 residues. This CDR3 is CASSEARGQPQHF. Here the CDR3 DNA reads TGTGCCAGCAGTGAAGCTCGGGGACAGCCCCAGCATTTT.